The 19 T cell receptor beta chains below were found in one sample sequenced in a study of chemoradiotherapy in HPV16-positive cancers. Method: immunoSEQ multiplex PCR; TCRdb's copy keeps in-frame clones and lacks some. Here the sample spans over 30,000 clones, approximately 90% being singletons. The sample was blood, taken from a patient who underwent chemoradiotherapy. The receptors shown here come from a human donor with HPV-associated anogenital cancer.

Remarks on this clone: The same CDR3 also results from other DNA sequences found in this sample. This chain uses TRBV7-2 with TRBJ1-1; D gene unclear. V lost 1 base to trimming and J lost 5 bases, with 11 bases between them. The CDR3 length is 14 residues. CDR1 SGHTA and CDR2 FQGNSA come from the germline V gene. The CDR3 loop is CASSLGSQGTEAFF. The CDR3 DNA reads as TGTGCCAGCAGCTTAGGATCCCAAGGGACTGAAGCTTTCTTT.

The chain combines TRBV7-3 with TRBJ2-3, with TRBD1 matching 9 bases. Germline CDR1 reads SGHTA; CDR2 reads FQGTGA. J was trimmed by 4 bases and V by 5 bases; bases with no gene match: 10. CDR3 length: 16 residues. The CDR3 sequence: CASSLLTGGFADTQYF. The DNA of the CDR3 is TGTGCCAGCAGCCTTTTGACAGGGGGGTTTGCAGATACGCAGTATTTT.

The genes are TRBV5-1 and TRBJ1-1; no firm D call. This CDR3 has 14 residues. Trimming shortened V by 0 bases and J by 1 base, and 7 bases separated the two germline ends. Germline-derived CDR1 and CDR2 are SGHRS and YFSETQ. The CDR3 loop reads CASSLDRGNTEAFF. DNA of the CDR3: TGCGCCAGCAGCTTGGACCGAGGGAACACTGAAGCTTTCTTT.

The chain employs TRBV4-1 and TRBJ1-2, with D possibly TRBD1 on 5 matching bases. The germline V gene has CDR1 MGHRA and CDR2 YSYEKL. The CDR3 has 14 amino acids. Trimming cost V 0 bases and J 8 bases, with 13 bases left between them. The CDR3 loop reads CASSQDRDLEGYTF. The CDR3 nucleotides are TGCGCCAGCAGCCAAGATCGGGACCTGGAGGGCTACACCTTC.

This chain links TRBV7-2 with TRBJ2-3; D uncertain. Germline loops: CDR1 SGHTA, CDR2 FQGNSA. Trimming left V 5 bases short and J 0 bases short, with 9 bases between. This CDR3 is built from 14 residues. CDR3 loop: CASSPYQSTDTQYF. The CDR3, as DNA: TGTGCCAGCAGCCCATACCAGAGCACAGATACGCAGTATTTT.

The table lists this clone with a count of one. CDR3 loop: CASSERRGITEAFF. The DNA of the CDR3 is TGTGCCAGCAGCGAGCGACGGGGTATCACTGAAGCTTTCTTT. The genes are TRBV28 and TRBJ1-1; no reliable D call. V lost 6 bases to trimming and J lost 4 bases, with 15 bases between them. Germline lookup yields CDR1 MDHEN and CDR2 SYDVKM. The length of the CDR3 is 14 residues.

The chain has TRBV11-3 and TRBJ2-4; the D call may be TRBD1 or TRBD2 (5 bases each). Trimming pared 5 bases from V and 7 bases from J, leaving 15 bases between. CDR3 length: 14 amino acids. In germline, CDR1 is SGHNT, CDR2 YENEEA. Here the CDR3 reads CASSPDGAGNIQYF. DNA for the CDR3: TGTGCCAGCAGCCCCGACGGGGCAGGGAACATTCAGTACTTC.

The CDR3 loop is CASSIGGSETQYF. The CDR3 region has the DNA TGTGCCAGTAGTATAGGGGGAAGCGAGACCCAGTACTTC. The chain carries TRBV19 and TRBJ2-5; D is uncertain. From germline, CDR1 is LNHDA and CDR2 SQIVND (reference sequence). V lost 1 base and J lost 5, with 8 bases in between. This CDR3 is built from 13 residues.

This clone was counted a single time. The rearrangement links TRBV6-5 to TRBJ2-3; D ambiguous. Looked up from germline, CDR1 is MNHEY and CDR2 is SVGAGI. Trimming left V 2 bases short and J 1 base short, with 7 bases between. The CDR3 is 14 amino acids. CDR3 residues: CASSYGPRTDTQYF. In nucleotides, the CDR3 is TGTGCCAGCAGTTACGGACCACGCACAGATACGCAGTATTTT.

The chain uses TRBV25-1 and TRBJ1-1; 7 nucleotides line up with TRBD1. The ends lost 4 bases at V and 6 bases at J; junction bases unmatched: 5. Per the germline V gene, CDR1 is MGHDK and CDR2 is SYGVNS. There are 13 residues in the CDR3. Here the CDR3 reads CASSADGQAEAFF. As DNA, the CDR3 is TGTGCCAGCAGTGCCGATGGACAGGCTGAAGCTTTCTTT.

The rearrangement uses TRBV7-8 and TRBJ2-1; TRBD2 aligns across 9 bases. Germline CDR1 SGHVS, CDR2 FQNEAQ. CDR3 length: 15 amino acids. V shed 5 bases, J shed 7 bases, and the junction held 9 bases outside the gene matches. CDR3: CASSLTGTSLNEQFF. In nucleotides, the CDR3 is TGTGCCAGCAGCCTAACCGGGACTAGCCTTAATGAGCAGTTCTTC.

The DNA for the CDR3 is TGTGCCAGCAGCTCTTACGGGGGGATGCGCACAGATACGCAGTATTTT. As protein: CASSSYGGMRTDTQYF. The chain joins TRBV7-2 to TRBJ2-3; 7 bases are shared with TRBD2. There are 16 residues in the CDR3. V gave up 4 bases and J gave up 1 base; unmatched junction bases: 8. CDR1 and CDR2 (germline): SGHTA, FQGNSA.

This clone was detected only once. The chain links TRBV9 to TRBJ1-4; D is unresolved. CDR1 is SGDLS and CDR2 is YYNGEE in the germline V gene. V was trimmed by 0 bases and J by 0 bases, leaving 9 bases between them. The CDR3 contains 16 residues. The CDR3 sequence is CASSVGNSATNEKLFF. In DNA, the CDR3 is TGTGCCAGCAGCGTAGGCAACAGTGCAACTAATGAAAAACTGTTTTTT.

The table lists this clone with a few counts. The chain has TRBV28 and TRBJ1-6; 10 bases align to TRBD1. The CDR3 covers 13 residues. V lost 11 bases and J lost 9; bases outside the gene matches: 7. Germline loops: CDR1 MDHEN, CDR2 SYDVKM. In DNA, the CDR3 is TGTGCCCTGGGAGGACAGGGGGGTTCACCCCTCCACTTT. It translates to CALGGQGGSPLHF.

There are a few counts of this clone. The CDR3 loop is CASSPGRFNTEAFF. In nucleotides, the CDR3 is TGTGCCAGCAGTCCCGGACGTTTCAACACTGAAGCTTTCTTT. The rearrangement uses TRBV28 and TRBJ1-1; unclear D gene. The germline V gene encodes CDR1 MDHEN and CDR2 SYDVKM. The CDR3 has 14 amino acids. The V and J ends lost 5 bases and 2 bases respectively, with 12 bases between them.

CDR3 residues: CASSYPGQGAREQYF. CDR3 nucleotide sequence: TGTGCCAGCAGTTACCCCGGGCAGGGGGCGCGGGAGCAGTACTTC. The V call is TRBV6-6, the J call TRBJ2-7; 8 bases map to TRBD1. Trimming at V came to 2 bases and at J to 7 bases, leaving 10 bases not matched to a gene. From germline, CDR1 is MNHNY and CDR2 SVGAGI (reference sequence). The CDR3 runs 15 residues.

The CDR3 spells CASSRGGADTQYF. CDR3 nucleotides: TGTGCCAGCAGTAGAGGTGGGGCAGATACGCAGTATTTT. The chain employs TRBV6-5 and TRBJ2-3, with unresolved D. Germline lookup yields CDR1 MNHEY and CDR2 SVGAGI. The CDR3 sequence is 13 residues long. The V end was cut by 5 bases, the J end by 4 bases, with 10 bases between.

CDR3 protein: CASSQLIGANVLTF. CDR3 in DNA: TGCGCCAGCAGCCAGTTGATTGGGGCCAACGTCCTGACTTTC. This chain uses TRBV4-3 with TRBJ2-6; D is unclear. With 3 bases removed from V and 3 bases from J, the gap between germline ends came to 6 bases. In germline, CDR1 is LGHNA, CDR2 YSLEER. This CDR3 spans 14 amino acids.

The V gene is TRBV4-1, the J gene TRBJ1-6; D is possibly TRBD1 (5 bases). Looked up from germline, CDR1 is MGHRA and CDR2 is YSYEKL. This CDR3 region has 13 residues. Trimming left V 0 bases short and J 10 bases short, with 7 bases between. CDR3 bases: TGCGCCAGCAGCCAAGATACAGGATCACCCCTCCACTTT. The encoded protein is CASSQDTGSPLHF.